The 19 T cell receptor beta chains below were found in one sample sequenced in a study of Ad26.COV2.S vaccination and SARS-CoV-2 variants. Profiling relied on immunoSEQ multiplex PCR, and the TCRdb table lists in-frame clones only, not all of them. The table has 180,000 or so clones, roughly 85% seen once; the top ten hold 4.5% to 7.5%. The sample in question was peripheral blood, obtained after recovery from COVID-19. Receptors were obtained from a human donor who had recovered from COVID-19.

The chain is built from TRBV19 and TRBJ1-4; D is undetermined. Germline lookup yields CDR1 LNHDA and CDR2 SQIVND (reference sequence). V lost 3 bases and J 4 bases, leaving 18 bases between the germline ends. The CDR3 spans 17 residues. The CDR3 sequence: CASSILGLREHNEKLFF. The CDR3 nucleotides are TGTGCCAGTAGTATCCTAGGCTTAAGGGAGCATAATGAAAAACTGTTTTTT.

The genes are TRBV3-1 (or the pseudogene TRBV3-2) and TRBJ1-1, with 8 bases that match TRBD1. The CDR3 is 14 residues long. Germline V gene lookup returns CDR1 LGHDT and CDR2 YNNKEL (reference sequence). Trimming removed 4 bases from V and 5 bases from J; junction bases left unmatched: 6. CDR3 residues: CASSPRQGKTEAFF. DNA of the CDR3: TGTGCCAGCAGCCCCCGACAGGGGAAAACTGAAGCTTTCTTT.

CDR3 protein: CASKRLAGHTDTQYF. Here the CDR3 DNA reads TGTGCCAGCAAACGACTAGCGGGGCACACAGATACGCAGTATTTT. The chain couples TRBV7-9 to TRBJ2-3; 11 positions match TRBD2. Germline V gene sequence: CDR1 SEHNR, CDR2 FQNEAQ (reference sequence). V gave up 7 bases and J gave up 2 bases; unmatched junction bases: 5. The CDR3 consists of 15 residues.

J is TRBJ1-3 and V is TRBV3-1 (or the pseudogene TRBV3-2); TRBD1 matches 7 bases. This CDR3 comprises 17 residues. J gave up 0 bases and V 3 bases, and 8 bases lay outside the gene matches. Germline assignment: CDR1 LGHDT and CDR2 YNNKEL (reference sequence). CDR3 in amino acids: CASSHEIRTGSGNTIYF. CDR3 coding DNA: TGTGCCAGCAGCCATGAAATCAGGACAGGCTCTGGAAACACCATATATTTT.

This rearrangement joins TRBV7-2 to TRBJ2-2; 9 bases map to TRBD2. J was trimmed by 4 bases and V by 5 bases; bases with no gene match: 8. This CDR3 region has 16 residues. Germline values: CDR1 SGHTA, CDR2 FQGNSA. The CDR3 region is CASSGGLAGATGELFF. CDR3 nucleotides: TGTGCCAGCAGCGGGGGGTTAGCGGGAGCCACCGGGGAGCTGTTTTTT.

The rearrangement uses TRBV7-8 and TRBJ2-3, with TRBD2 as a possible D gene (6 bases). The CDR3 contains 16 residues. Germline V gives CDR1 SGHVS, CDR2 FQNEAQ. The germline V and J ends were trimmed by 2 bases and 3 bases, with 15 bases remaining between them. CDR3 in amino acids: CASSLWLAIGTDTQYF. The CDR3 DNA follows: TGTGCCAGCAGCTTATGGCTAGCGATTGGTACAGATACGCAGTATTTT.

This chain connects TRBV4-2 to TRBJ1-6; 8 bases fit TRBD1. The CDR3 has 16 amino acids. The ends lost 4 bases at V and 8 bases at J; junction bases unmatched: 10. Germline V lookup: CDR1 LGHNA, CDR2 YNFKEQ. For the CDR3, the DNA is TGTGCCAGCAGCCTCGAAGCCAGGGGGCGAGATTCACCCCTCCACTTT. The encoded protein is CASSLEARGRDSPLHF.

The J gene is TRBJ1-3, the V gene TRBV19; TRBD1 might be the D (5 bases). This CDR3 comprises 14 residues. V was trimmed by 8 bases and J by 0 bases, leaving 11 bases between them. CDR1 and CDR2 (germline): LNHDA, SQIVND (reference sequence). CDR3 loop: CASSWGGSGNTIYF. In DNA, the CDR3 is TGTGCCAGTTCCTGGGGGGGCTCTGGAAACACCATATATTTT.

This rearrangement joins TRBV20-1 to TRBJ1-3; D is perhaps TRBD1 (6 bases). The V and J ends lost 3 bases and 0 bases respectively, with 9 bases between them. Per germline, CDR1 DFQATT and CDR2 SNEGSKA (reference sequence). This CDR3 spans 14 amino acids. CDR3 coding DNA: TGCAGTGCTAGTGACAGGAACTCTGGAAACACCATATATTTT. Its translation: CSASDRNSGNTIYF.

This chain's CDR3 is CASSQGGTRGNEKLFF. The DNA for the CDR3 is TGCGCCAGCAGCCAAGGCGGGACGCGGGGTAATGAAAAACTGTTTTTT. This chain connects TRBV4-1 to TRBJ1-4; D is possibly TRBD1 (5 bases). From germline, CDR1 is MGHRA and CDR2 YSYEKL. The CDR3 consists of 16 residues. The germline V and J ends were trimmed by 1 base and 4 bases, with 13 bases remaining between them.

The chain carries TRBV4-2 and TRBJ2-1; 8 bases line up with TRBD1. V lost 3 bases to trimming and J lost 4 bases; unmatched junction nucleotides: 14. Germline V gives CDR1 LGHNA, CDR2 YNFKEQ. The CDR3 consists of 18 residues. CDR3 DNA sequence: TGTGCCAGCAGCCAGGGGGCAGGGGGCAGGGCACTTTACAATGAGCAGTTCTTC. Residues: CASSQGAGGRALYNEQFF.

The gene calls are TRBV7-9 and TRBJ2-7; unclear D gene. The V end lost 5 bases, the J end lost 3 bases, and 11 bases lay between the germline ends. The CDR3 has 13 amino acids. Germline V CDR1 and CDR2: SEHNR, FQNEAQ (reference sequence). The CDR3 region is CASSPPQDYEQYF. The CDR3 coding sequence is TGTGCCAGCAGCCCCCCGCAGGACTACGAGCAGTACTTC.

The genes are TRBV7-9 and TRBJ1-1, with D maybe TRBD1 (5 bases). There are 16 residues in the CDR3. V gave up 1 base and J gave up 0 bases, with 12 bases separating them. Germline CDR1 SEHNR, CDR2 FQNEAQ (reference sequence). CDR3 sequence reads: CASSLVLTGMNTEAFF. The DNA of the CDR3 is TGTGCCAGCAGCTTAGTTCTAACAGGAATGAACACTGAAGCTTTCTTT. Looking up the rest from reference TRBV7-9 and TRBJ1-1 gives the full variable domain: DTGVSQNPRHKITKRGQNVTFRCDPISEHNRLYWYRQTLGQGPEFLTYFQNEAQLEKSRLLSDRFSAERPKGSFSTLEIQRTEQGDSAMYLCASSLVLTGMNTEAFFGQGTRLTVV.

V usage is TRBV25-1 and J usage is TRBJ2-7, with a weak D call TRBD2 (5 bases). Trimming removed 1 base at V and 0 bases at J, with 10 bases between. From germline, CDR1 is MGHDK and CDR2 SYGVNS. This CDR3 region has 15 residues. The CDR3 protein is CASSESASLSYEQYF. In DNA form, the CDR3 reads TGTGCCAGCAGTGAATCTGCTAGCCTCTCCTACGAGCAGTACTTC.

This chain uses TRBV9 with TRBJ1-1; D might be TRBD1 (5 bases). Looked up from germline, CDR1 is SGDLS and CDR2 is YYNGEE. V was trimmed by 0 bases and J by 1 base, leaving 7 bases between them. CDR3 size: 14 residues. Here the CDR3 DNA reads TGTGCCAGCAGCGTAGGGACAACGAACACTGAAGCTTTCTTT. It specifies CASSVGTTNTEAFF.

This chain joins TRBV4-1 and TRBJ2-5; 8 nucleotides align to TRBD2. The germline V gene encodes CDR1 MGHRA and CDR2 YSYEKL. CDR3 length: 18 residues. With V trimmed by 6 bases and J by 5 bases, 20 bases remained unmatched. CDR3 DNA sequence: TGCGCCAGCAGTGTACTGCGGGGACTAGGGGTTTATAACGAGACCCAGTACTTC. It specifies CASSVLRGLGVYNETQYF.

The genes are TRBV28 and TRBJ2-7, with D uncertain. The CDR3 spans 19 residues. From germline, CDR1 is MDHEN and CDR2 SYDVKM. V was clipped by 3 bases and J by 6 bases, with 30 bases between them. CDR3 sequence: CASSFPRIGQARYSAEQYF. As DNA, the CDR3 is TGTGCCAGCAGTTTCCCCCGTATTGGGCAGGCGCGGTATTCGGCCGAGCAGTACTTC.

CDR3 residues: CASSYSWGGDTGELFF. In nucleotides, the CDR3 is TGTGCCAGCAGTTACTCTTGGGGCGGGGATACCGGGGAGCTGTTTTTT. The chain is built from TRBV6-5 and TRBJ2-2, with D possibly TRBD2 on 6 matching bases. Trimming shortened V by 0 bases and J by 5 bases, and 13 bases separated the two germline ends. Looked up from germline, CDR1 is MNHEY and CDR2 is SVGAGI. The CDR3 is made up of 16 amino acids.

The chain recombines TRBV30 with TRBJ2-1, with TRBD1 matching over 8 bases. V lost 5 bases to trimming and J lost 1 base; unmatched junction nucleotides: 7. The germline gives CDR1 GTSNPN, CDR2 SVGIG (reference sequence). This CDR3 spans 15 amino acids. CDR3 sequence: CAWGRTGYSYNEQFF. CDR3 sequence (DNA): TGTGCCTGGGGAAGGACAGGGTATTCCTACAATGAGCAGTTCTTC.